This T cell receptor beta chain emerged from a study of T cell responses to AZD1222 COVID-19 vaccine. The CDR3 contains 16 residues. CDR1 is LGHNA, CDR2 YNFKEQ, per germline. V was clipped by 3 bases and J by 5 bases, with 17 bases between them. Repertoires were generated with immunoSEQ multiplex PCR, while TCRdb's copy carries only in-frame clones and drops some. The sample has 170,000 or so clones, 80% to 90% seen once. This clone was picked up a small number of times. Its target is unknown. General study findings and limits: In a largely white British group with more females than males, clonal diversity was possibly underestimated. Reports say nearly half of spike-specific TCRs go after unmutated variant regions.

The sequencing used peripheral blood, collected 28 days after the second AZD1222 dose. The chain is built from TRBV4-2 and TRBJ2-1; D remains unclear. This TCR derives from an adult who received the AZD1222 COVID-19 vaccine. CDR3 DNA sequence: TGTGCCAGCAGCCAGCACGGGTCACTTAAACACAATGAGCAGTTCTTC. Protein product: CASSQHGSLKHNEQFF.